The 6 T cell receptor beta chains given below trace back to one sample, sequenced in a study of blood T cell repertoires in COVID-19. The repertoire was sequenced with immunoSEQ multiplex PCR; TCRdb's copy has only in-frame clones and lacks some. The sample consists of around 30,000 clones, more than 70% of them appearing once. The material sequenced was peripheral blood. The receptors originated from a human donor in a cohort sampled during active COVID-19.

This clone was observed at least ten times. The chain carries TRBV14 and TRBJ2-7; perhaps TRBD1 as D (6 bases). V lost 5 bases, J lost 2 bases, and 7 bases lay in between. The CDR3 sequence is 12 residues long. Germline values: CDR1 SGHDN, CDR2 FVKESK. The CDR3 DNA is TGTGCCAGCAGCGGGGACACCTACGAGCAGTACTTC. It encodes CASSGDTYEQYF.

This clone came up once. V is TRBV5-4 and J is TRBJ2-7; 7 bases align to TRBD2. Germline V gives CDR1 SGHNT, CDR2 YYREEE (reference sequence). This CDR3 has 16 amino acids. J gave up 4 bases and V 3 bases, and 13 bases lay outside the gene matches. CDR3 sequence: CASSSHKREPPYEQYF. The CDR3 nucleotides read TGTGCCAGCAGCTCCCATAAGCGGGAACCCCCTTACGAGCAGTACTTC.

This chain connects TRBV7-2 to TRBJ1-6; possibly TRBD1 for D (6 bases). This CDR3 contains 15 residues. The germline V gene encodes CDR1 SGHTA and CDR2 FQGNSA. Trimming cost V 1 base and J 6 bases, with 10 bases left between them. CDR3 DNA: TGTGCCAGCAGCTTAGGGACAGCGACTAATTCACCCCTCCACTTT. Protein sequence: CASSLGTATNSPLHF.

This chain uses TRBV7-8 with TRBJ1-2; D unresolved. Looked up from germline, CDR1 is SGHVS and CDR2 is FQNEAQ. V gave up 4 bases and J gave up 4 bases, with 16 bases separating them. The CDR3 has 15 amino acids. The CDR3 spells CASSSPDKAIYGYTF. CDR3 nucleotides: TGTGCCAGCAGCTCCCCCGACAAGGCAATCTATGGCTACACCTTC. Complete variable domain (other parts from reference TRBV7-8 and TRBJ1-2): GAGVSQSPRYKVAKRGQDVALRCDPISGHVSLFWYQQALGQGPEFLTYFQNEAQLDKSGLPSDRFFAERPEGSVSTLKIQRTQQEDSAVYLCASSSPDKAIYGYTFGSGTRLTVV.

This sequence joins TRBV28 and TRBJ1-2; the match to TRBD1 covers 9 bases. J lost 6 bases, V lost 1 base, and 9 bases had no gene match. The CDR3 length is 16 residues. Germline V gene sequence: CDR1 MDHEN, CDR2 SYDVKM. The CDR3 loop reads CASSLSDRGIYHGYTF. The CDR3 DNA is TGTGCCAGCAGTTTATCGGACAGGGGAATTTACCATGGCTACACCTTC.

The DNA of the CDR3 is TGTGCCAGCAGCCAAGGAAACAGGAAATACTCCTACAATGAGCAGTTCTTC. Translated, it gives CASSQGNRKYSYNEQFF. The chain is built from TRBV14 and TRBJ2-1; D is perhaps TRBD1 (5 bases). V lost 1 base to trimming and J lost 0 bases, with 13 bases between them. CDR1 is SGHDN and CDR2 is FVKESK in the germline V gene. The CDR3 has 17 residues.